These T cell receptor beta chains were read from a single sample in a study of T cell responses to AZD1222 COVID-19 vaccine. Measured with immunoSEQ multiplex PCR; TCRdb has only the in-frame clones, and not every one. This sample has roughly 130,000 clones, with under 95% found just once. The sequenced sample was peripheral blood, obtained on day 0 of AZD1222 vaccination. The receptors stem from an adult in good health. Both conserved end residues are part of each CDR3. A D gene is named only where the DNA matches it firmly. Size is omitted from some rows. Given values are once, few, many or a class for expanded clones.

abundance,v_gene,d_gene,j_gene,CDR3nt,CDR3aa
.,TRBV7-8,.,TRBJ1-6,TGTGCCAGCAGCTTCACAGATAATTCACCCCTCCACTTT,CASSFTDNSPLHF
.,TRBV11-3,TRBD1,TRBJ2-2,TGTGCCAGCAGCTTAGGACAGGGGGCCGGGGAGCTGTTTTTT,CASSLGQGAGELFF
.,TRBV24-1,.,TRBJ2-1,TGTGCCACCAGTGATGTTAATAGCAACAATGAGCAGTTCTTC,CATSDVNSNNEQFF
.,TRBV7-3,.,TRBJ2-3,TGTGCCAGCAGCTTGGGGGAGCGGGATACGCAGTATTTT,CASSLGERDTQYF
.,TRBV11-3,.,TRBJ2-7,TGTGCCAGCAGCTTAAGGAACAGGCCCTACGAGCAGTACTTC,CASSLRNRPYEQYF
.,TRBV6-5,TRBD1,TRBJ2-7,TGTGCCAGCAGTTACGGGGTCAGGGGGCTTTGGGACGAGCAGTACTTC,CASSYGVRGLWDEQYF
once,TRBV4-1,TRBD2,TRBJ2-3,TGCGCCAGCAGCCAAAGCGGGGGGACCTTAACAGATACGCAGTATTTT,CASSQSGGTLTDTQYF
.,TRBV5-4,.,TRBJ1-2,TGTGCCAGCAGCTTCGGGCCTAGGCGGGGCTACACCTTC,CASSFGPRRGYTF
.,TRBV4-1,.,TRBJ1-1,TGCGCCAGCAGCCAAGATCTGCGGTATAGTATGTCTTTCGGAGCTTTCTTT,CASSQDLRYSMSFGAFF
.,TRBV6-4,.,TRBJ1-3,TGTGCCGTAAGTGGGCCCCGGTCGGATGGAAACACCATATATTTT,CAVSGPRSDGNTIYF
.,TRBV2,TRBD1,TRBJ1-4,TGTGCCAGCAGAGCGACAGGGGGTGGTGAAAAACTGTTTTTT,CASRATGGGEKLFF
.,TRBV5-1,TRBD2,TRBJ2-5,TGCGCCAGCAGCTTGACGCTCGGGGGGTCAGGGGAGACCCAGTACTTC,CASSLTLGGSGETQYF
.,TRBV19,.,TRBJ2-7,TGTGCCAGTAGTACCTTCGGGACAAAACCGGACGAGCAGTACTTC,CASSTFGTKPDEQYF
once,TRBV5-4,.,TRBJ2-7,TGTGCCAGCAGCTTGGTCGCTGACATGGGACAGTACTTC,CASSLVADMGQYF
.,TRBV29-1,.,TRBJ1-4,TGCAGCGTTGTGGACAGAGCAACTAATGAAAAACTGTTTTTT,CSVVDRATNEKLFF
.,TRBV2,TRBD1,TRBJ1-1,TGTGCCAGCAGTACCTGGACAGGGGTGAACACTGAAGCTTTCTTT,CASSTWTGVNTEAFF
once,TRBV18,.,TRBJ2-7,TGTGCCAGCTCACCACCGGTGGCGGGGATCGGCGAGCAGTACTTC,CASSPPVAGIGEQYF
.,TRBV20-1,.,TRBJ1-1,TGCAGTGCTAGGCCCGACGGGGAAGGGATCTTT,CSARPDGEGIF
.,TRBV9,.,TRBJ1-5,TGTGCCAGCAGCGCAGGACCCCTTGCGGAGCCCCAGCATTTT,CASSAGPLAEPQHF
.,TRBV18,TRBD2,TRBJ2-3,TGTGCCAGCTCAGGAGGGACTAGAGATACGCAGTATTTT,CASSGGTRDTQYF
.,TRBV19,.,TRBJ2-7,TGTGCCAGTAGCACGGGCCCAATGCTTTCCGAGCAGTACTTC,CASSTGPMLSEQYF
few,TRBV5-1,.,TRBJ2-1,TGCGCCAGCAGACCCCAGGGGTCTGGCGATGAGCAGTTCTTC,CASRPQGSGDEQFF